The rows below give T cell receptor beta chains drawn from one sample of a study of cytomegalovirus exposure and HLA in healthy donors. Data came from immunoSEQ multiplex PCR; TCRdb stores just in-frame clones and leaves some out. This sample's table reports 90,000 to 120,000 clones. Source material: PBMCs. The source of these receptors is a man in his forties or fifties in good health and CMV-seronegative. Both conserved end residues are part of each CDR3. The order of the fields is D gene, J gene, CDR3 length, V gene, CDR3 protein, CDR3 DNA. The D gene is left open where the match is weak.

.	TRBJ2-2	15	TRBV2	CASSERRLNTGELFF	TGTGCCAGCAGTGAACGGCGGTTGAACACCGGGGAGCTGTTTTTT
.	TRBJ1-3	14	TRBV5-1	CASSLDSQLNTIYF	TGCGCCAGCAGCTTGGATTCTCAGTTAAACACCATATATTTT
.	TRBJ1-4	18	TRBV4-3	CASSQVFKTAATNEKLFF	TGCGCCAGCAGCCAAGTCTTCAAGACAGCAGCAACTAATGAAAAACTGTTTTTT
TRBD2	TRBJ2-5	15	TRBV5-1	CASSLSGSFTETQYF	TGCGCCAGCAGCTTGAGCGGGAGCTTTACAGAGACCCAGTACTTC
TRBD1	TRBJ1-1	17	TRBV18	CASSRPGQGSSDTEAFF	TGTGCCAGCTCACGGCCGGGACAGGGGAGTTCGGACACTGAAGCTTTCTTT
.	TRBJ2-4	12	TRBV30	CASHRAKNIQYF	TGTGCCTCGCACAGGGCCAAAAACATTCAGTACTTC
.	TRBJ2-7	15	TRBV5-1	CASSFFSGQVYEQYF	TGCGCCAGCAGCTTTTTTTCTGGGCAGGTTTACGAGCAGTACTTC
.	TRBJ2-7	13	TRBV5-1	CASTTQGSYEQYF	TGCGCCAGCACCACACAGGGCTCCTACGAGCAGTACTTC
TRBD2	TRBJ2-7	15	TRBV7-2	CASSLVSSGSYEQYF	TGTGCCAGCAGCTTAGTGTCTAGCGGGAGCTACGAGCAGTACTTC
.	TRBJ2-1	15	TRBV5-1	CASSLTSGTYNEQFF	TGCGCCAGCAGCTTGACGAGCGGAACCTACAATGAGCAGTTCTTC
TRBD1	TRBJ1-2	15	TRBV7-2	CASRPPGTGAYGYTF	TGTGCCAGCAGACCCCCCGGGACAGGCGCCTATGGCTACACCTTC
.	TRBJ1-1	13	TRBV19	CASSAGWVTEAFF	TGTGCCAGTAGCGCAGGGTGGGTCACTGAAGCTTTCTTT
TRBD1	TRBJ1-4	17	TRBV7-8	CASSTSGTGVLDEKLFF	TGTGCCAGCAGCACCTCCGGGACAGGGGTTCTGGATGAAAAACTGTTTTTT
TRBD1	TRBJ2-4	15	TRBV5-4	CASSLGTGPKNIQYF	TGTGCCAGCAGCTTGGGGACAGGACCCAAAAACATTCAGTACTTC
.	TRBJ2-1	13	TRBV7-3	CASSPQGPLEQFF	TGTGCCAGCAGCCCTCAGGGGCCCCTTGAGCAGTTCTTC
.	TRBJ2-3	13	TRBV6-6	CASSTTSTDTQYF	TGTGCCAGCTCTACTACTAGCACAGATACGCAGTATTTT
.	TRBJ2-1	13	TRBV11-2	CASSLGHYNEQFF	TGTGCCAGCAGTCTAGGACACTACAATGAGCAGTTCTTC
.	TRBJ2-7	13	TRBV6-6	CASSYSIHYEQYF	TGTGCCAGCAGTTACTCCATACACTACGAGCAGTACTTC
TRBD1	TRBJ1-2	13	TRBV29-1	CSVSQGAGYGYTF	TGCAGCGTTTCACAGGGGGCTGGGTATGGCTACACCTTC
.	TRBJ2-1	15	TRBV5-6	CASTQGPALDNEQFF	TGTGCCAGCACTCAGGGGCCAGCGCTGGACAATGAGCAGTTCTTC
TRBD2	TRBJ2-7	16	TRBV18	CASSPTGGQVSYEQYF	TGTGCCAGCTCACCGACGGGGGGGCAGGTCTCCTACGAGCAGTACTTC
.	TRBJ1-1	14	TRBV5-1	CASSGGFGTTEAFF	TGCGCCAGCAGCGGCGGGTTTGGGACAACTGAAGCTTTCTTT
TRBD1	TRBJ2-7	15	TRBV5-6	CASSYTTGIAYEQYF	TGTGCCAGCAGCTACACGACAGGGATAGCCTACGAGCAGTACTTC
.	TRBJ1-5	18	TRBV15	CATSRARDSIYSNQPQHF	TGTGCCACCAGCAGAGCCAGAGACAGCATTTATAGCAATCAGCCCCAGCATTTT
.	TRBJ2-7	14	TRBV6-1	CASSRDTALVEQYF	TGTGCCAGCAGTCGGGACACAGCTTTGGTCGAGCAGTACTTC
TRBD2	TRBJ2-2	16	TRBV4-2	CASSPEVTSDTGELFF	TGTGCCAGCAGCCCCGAAGTAACTAGCGACACCGGGGAGCTGTTTTTT
.	TRBJ2-1	16	TRBV5-1	CASSSPAGSSYNEQFF	TGCGCCAGCAGCTCTCCGGCGGGAAGCTCCTACAATGAGCAGTTCTTC
TRBD1	TRBJ2-2	16	TRBV5-1	CASSTTGTANTGELFF	TGCGCCAGCAGCACAACCGGGACAGCGAACACCGGGGAGCTGTTTTTT
TRBD2	TRBJ2-7	16	TRBV19	CASSKGQAGGSYEQYF	TGTGCCAGTAGTAAGGGGCAAGCGGGAGGCTCCTACGAGCAGTACTTC
TRBD1	TRBJ2-7	16	TRBV23-1	CASSQSPGQGTYEQYF	TGCGCCAGCAGTCAATCTCCTGGACAGGGAACCTACGAGCAGTACTTC
TRBD1	TRBJ2-2	16	TRBV9	CASRRGGQGNTGELFF	TGTGCCAGCAGAAGGGGAGGACAGGGGAACACCGGGGAGCTGTTTTTT
.	TRBJ1-1	14	TRBV7-9	CASSARQLNTEAFF	TGTGCCAGCAGCGCCCGACAGCTGAACACTGAAGCTTTCTTT
TRBD1	TRBJ1-2	13	TRBV5-6	CASSVGQGYGYTF	TGTGCCAGCAGCGTCGGACAGGGGTACGGCTACACCTTC
.	TRBJ1-2	16	TRBV7-2	CASSSYAVQATYGYTF	TGTGCCAGCAGCTCCTACGCGGTACAGGCAACCTATGGCTACACCTTC
.	TRBJ2-3	16	TRBV5-4	CASSPRQTLSTDTQYF	TGTGCCAGCAGCCCACGACAGACTCTTAGCACAGATACGCAGTATTTT
TRBD1	TRBJ2-7	13	TRBV7-9	CASSRQGIDEQYF	TGTGCCAGCAGCCGACAGGGTATCGACGAGCAGTACTTC
.	TRBJ1-5	15	TRBV19	CASSILRGPGQPQHF	TGTGCCAGTAGTATACTTCGTGGGCCGGGGCAGCCCCAGCATTTT
.	TRBJ1-1	17	TRBV5-1	CASSLDSAGIWNTEAFF	TGCGCCAGCAGCTTGGACTCGGCAGGGATATGGAACACTGAAGCTTTCTTT
.	TRBJ2-5	14	TRBV4-2	CASSQGGRSMAQYF	TGTGCCAGCAGCCAAGGAGGGCGGTCCATGGCCCAGTACTTC
TRBD1	TRBJ1-4	14	TRBV7-2	CASSSGTGSEKLFF	TGTGCCAGCAGCTCCGGGACAGGGAGTGAAAAACTGTTTTTT
.	TRBJ1-1	12	TRBV19	CASSQMNTEAFF	TGTGCCAGTAGCCAGATGAACACTGAAGCTTTCTTT
TRBD1	TRBJ2-5	14	TRBV6-5	CASSPTGVRETQYF	TGTGCCAGCAGTCCGACAGGGGTGAGAGAGACCCAGTACTTC
TRBD1	TRBJ2-7	14	TRBV5-1	CASSGTETGYEQYF	TGCGCCAGCAGCGGAACCGAGACAGGGTACGAGCAGTACTTC
.	TRBJ2-1	15	TRBV29-1	CSVETRRGEHGEQFF	TGCAGCGTTGAAACGCGCCGCGGGGAGCATGGTGAGCAGTTCTTC
.	TRBJ2-7	15	TRBV19	CASSSRPETGYEQYF	TGTGCCAGCTCCTCCCGGCCTGAGACAGGCTACGAGCAGTACTTC